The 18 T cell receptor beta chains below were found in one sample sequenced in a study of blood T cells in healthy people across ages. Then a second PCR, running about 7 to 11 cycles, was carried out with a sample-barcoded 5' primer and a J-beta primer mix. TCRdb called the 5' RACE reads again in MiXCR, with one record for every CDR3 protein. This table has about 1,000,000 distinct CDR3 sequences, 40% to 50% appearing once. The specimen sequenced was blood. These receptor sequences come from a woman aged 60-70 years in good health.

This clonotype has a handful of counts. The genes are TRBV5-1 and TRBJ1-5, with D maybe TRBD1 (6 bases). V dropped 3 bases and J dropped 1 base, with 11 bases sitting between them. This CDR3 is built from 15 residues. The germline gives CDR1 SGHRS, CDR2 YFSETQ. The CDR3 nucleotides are TGCGCCAGCAGCTCCTCAGGGGTAAGCAATCAGCCCCAGCATTTT. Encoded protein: CASSSSGVSNQPQHF.

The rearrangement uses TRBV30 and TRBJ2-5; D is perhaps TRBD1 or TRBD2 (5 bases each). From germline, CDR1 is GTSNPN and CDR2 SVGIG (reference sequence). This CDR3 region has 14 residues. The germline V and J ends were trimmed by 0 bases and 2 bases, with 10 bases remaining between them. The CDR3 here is CAWSVYGGQETQYF. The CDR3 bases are TGTGCCTGGAGTGTATATGGGGGTCAAGAGACCCAGTACTTC. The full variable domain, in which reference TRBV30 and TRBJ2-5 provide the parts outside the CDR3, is SQTIHQWPATLVQPVGSPLSLECTVEGTSNPNLYWYRQAAGRGLQLLFYSVGIGQISSEVPQNLSASRPQDRQFILSSKKLLLSDSGFYLCAWSVYGGQETQYFGPGTRLLVL.

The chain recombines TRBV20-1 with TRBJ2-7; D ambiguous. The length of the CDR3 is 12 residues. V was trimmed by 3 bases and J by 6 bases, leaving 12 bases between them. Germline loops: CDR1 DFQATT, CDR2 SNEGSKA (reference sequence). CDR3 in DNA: TGCAGTGCTAGCCCCGCAGTCTCCGAGCAGTACTTC. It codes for CSASPAVSEQYF.

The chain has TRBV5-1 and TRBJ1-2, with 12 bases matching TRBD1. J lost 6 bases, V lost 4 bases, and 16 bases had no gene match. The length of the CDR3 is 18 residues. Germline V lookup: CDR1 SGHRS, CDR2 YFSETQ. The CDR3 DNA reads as TGCGCCAGCAGCAATAGTCCCGGGACAGGGGGCCTGATCGATGGCTACACCTTC. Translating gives CASSNSPGTGGLIDGYTF. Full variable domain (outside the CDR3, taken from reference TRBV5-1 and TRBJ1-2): KAGVTQTPRYLIKTRGQQVTLSCSPISGHRSVSWYQQTPGQGLQFLFEYFSETQRNKGNFPGRFSGRQFSNSRSEMNVSTLELGDSALYLCASSNSPGTGGLIDGYTFGSGTRLTVV.

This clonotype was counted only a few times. Written as DNA, the CDR3 is TGTGCCAGCAGCGTAGGCCCCCCAAAAGATACGCAGTATTTT. Translated: CASSVGPPKDTQYF. The V call is TRBV9, the J call TRBJ2-3; D gene unclear. The V end was cut by 0 bases, the J end by 5 bases, with 10 bases between. CDR3 length: 14 amino acids. Per germline, CDR1 SGDLS and CDR2 YYNGEE. Filled out from reference TRBV9 and TRBJ2-3, the complete variable domain reads DSGVTQTPKHLITATGQRVTLRCSPRSGDLSVYWYQQSLDQGLQFLIQYYNGEERAKGNILERFSAQQFPDLHSELNLSSLELGDSALYFCASSVGPPKDTQYFGPGTRLTVL.

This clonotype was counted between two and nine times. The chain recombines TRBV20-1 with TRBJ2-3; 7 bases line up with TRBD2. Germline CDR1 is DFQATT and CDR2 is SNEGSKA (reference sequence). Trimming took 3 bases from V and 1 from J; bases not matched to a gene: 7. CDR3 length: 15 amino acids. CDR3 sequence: CSARSHSGRTDTQYF. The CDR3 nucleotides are TGCAGTGCTAGGAGTCATAGCGGGCGCACAGATACGCAGTATTTT.

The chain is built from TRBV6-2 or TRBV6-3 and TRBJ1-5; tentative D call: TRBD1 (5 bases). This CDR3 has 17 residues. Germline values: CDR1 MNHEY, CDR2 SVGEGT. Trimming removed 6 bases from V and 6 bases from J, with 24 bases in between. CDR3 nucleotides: TGTGCCAGCAGCCACCCAAGGTCAGGGTTGATCAGTCAGCCCCAGCATTTT. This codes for CASSHPRSGLISQPQHF.

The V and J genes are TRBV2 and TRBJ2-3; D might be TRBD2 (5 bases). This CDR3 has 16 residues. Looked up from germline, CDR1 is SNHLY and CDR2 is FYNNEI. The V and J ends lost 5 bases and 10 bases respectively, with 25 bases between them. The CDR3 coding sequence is TGTGCCAGCAGTCTCCTCGTTCTAGGACTCACGGCGGCGCAGTATTTT. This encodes CASSLLVLGLTAAQYF.

In DNA form, the CDR3 reads TGTGCCAGCGGCCCCGGGGCATACAATGAGCAGTTCTTC. This gives the protein CASGPGAYNEQFF. The gene calls are TRBV27 and TRBJ2-1; D may correspond to TRBD1 or TRBD2 (5 bases each). V dropped 8 bases and J dropped 4 bases, with 12 bases sitting between them. The V gene's germline CDR1 is MNHEY and CDR2 SMNVEV (reference sequence). The CDR3 runs to 13 residues.

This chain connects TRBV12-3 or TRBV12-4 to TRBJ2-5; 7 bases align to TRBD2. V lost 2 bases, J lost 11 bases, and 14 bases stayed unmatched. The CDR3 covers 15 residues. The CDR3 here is CASSLRGEFRDEQYF. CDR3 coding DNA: TGTGCCAGCAGTTTACGGGGGGAGTTTAGGGATGAGCAGTACTTC.

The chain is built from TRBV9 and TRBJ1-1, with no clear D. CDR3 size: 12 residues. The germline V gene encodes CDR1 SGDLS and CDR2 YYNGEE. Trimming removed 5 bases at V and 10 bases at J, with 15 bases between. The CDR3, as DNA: TGTGCCAGCAGTGACTCTGATCGTCGAGCTTTCTTT. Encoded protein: CASSDSDRRAFF.

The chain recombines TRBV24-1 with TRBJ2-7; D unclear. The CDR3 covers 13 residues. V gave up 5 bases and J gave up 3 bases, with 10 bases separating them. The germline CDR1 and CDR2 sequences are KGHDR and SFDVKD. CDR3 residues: CATSAADLYEQYF. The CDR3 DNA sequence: TGTGCCACCAGTGCGGCGGATCTCTACGAGCAGTACTTC.

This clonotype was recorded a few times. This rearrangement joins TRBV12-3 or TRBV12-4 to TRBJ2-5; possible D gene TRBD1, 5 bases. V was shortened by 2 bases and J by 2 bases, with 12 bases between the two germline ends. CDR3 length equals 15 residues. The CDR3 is CASSLSQGRQETQYF. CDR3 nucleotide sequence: TGTGCCAGCAGTTTATCCCAGGGCAGGCAAGAGACCCAGTACTTC.

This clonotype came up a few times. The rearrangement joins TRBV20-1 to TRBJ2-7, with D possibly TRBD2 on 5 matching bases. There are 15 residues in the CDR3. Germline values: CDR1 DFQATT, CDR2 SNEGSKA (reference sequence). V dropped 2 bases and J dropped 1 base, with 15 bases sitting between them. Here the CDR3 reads CSARPRTGFSYEQYF. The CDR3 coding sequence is TGCAGTGCTAGACCCAGGACTGGATTTTCCTACGAGCAGTACTTC.

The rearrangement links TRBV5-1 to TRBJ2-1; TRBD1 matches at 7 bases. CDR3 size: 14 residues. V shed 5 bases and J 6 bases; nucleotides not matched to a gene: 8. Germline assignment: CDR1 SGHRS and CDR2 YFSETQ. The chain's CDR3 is CASRATGNSNEQFF. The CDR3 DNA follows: TGCGCCAGCAGAGCGACAGGGAACAGCAATGAGCAGTTCTTC.

The CDR3, as DNA: TGTGCCAGCAGCGCCCCCCAAGAGACCCAGTACTTC. It translates to CASSAPQETQYF. The rearrangement links TRBV9 to TRBJ2-5, with unresolved D. V was trimmed by 3 bases and J by 1 base, leaving 4 bases between them. This CDR3 is 12 amino acids long. Germline V lookup: CDR1 SGDLS, CDR2 YYNGEE.

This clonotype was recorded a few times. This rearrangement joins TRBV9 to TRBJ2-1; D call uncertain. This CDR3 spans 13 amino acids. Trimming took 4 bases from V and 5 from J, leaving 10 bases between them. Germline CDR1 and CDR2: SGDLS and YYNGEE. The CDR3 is CASSLNIDNEQFF. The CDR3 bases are TGTGCCAGCAGCTTAAACATCGACAATGAGCAGTTCTTC.

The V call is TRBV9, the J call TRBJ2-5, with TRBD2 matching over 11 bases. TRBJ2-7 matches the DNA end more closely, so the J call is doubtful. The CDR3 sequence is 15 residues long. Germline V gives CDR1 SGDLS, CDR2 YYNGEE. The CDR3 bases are TGTGCCAGCAGCGAGTGGGGGACTAGCGGCTACGAGCAGTACTTC. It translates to CASSEWGTSGYEQYF.